This T cell receptor (beta chain) was sequenced for a study of blood T cell repertoires in COVID-19. Study background: PBMCs, B-cell-depleted T cells, or T cells were the source of the cDNA or gDNA that made up the material.

Original analysis: Estimated nucleated cell counts came from reference gene primer amplification. The repertoire was sequenced with immunoSEQ multiplex PCR; TCRdb's copy has only in-frame clones and lacks some. The V and J calls and clone size are taken from that table; D and trimming were inferred from the DNA. The table records 130,000 to 150,000 clones, roughly 85% of them present only once. Seattle participants joined during active infection and were tracked over time. The material sequenced was peripheral blood. The clonotype was recovered from a woman in her fifties or sixties with COVID-19, enrolled during active disease.

For the CDR3, the DNA is TGTGCCAGCAGCCAATCCGGGACTAGCGGGTTCAATGAGCAGTTCTTC. It translates to CASSQSGTSGFNEQFF. This chain links TRBV3-1 (or the pseudogene TRBV3-2) with TRBJ2-1; 12 bases align to TRBD2. The J segment lost 6 bases and the V segment lost 2 bases, leaving 5 bases of the junction unmatched. The CDR3 has 16 amino acids. CDR1 is LGHDT and CDR2 is YNNKEL in the germline V gene (reference sequence).